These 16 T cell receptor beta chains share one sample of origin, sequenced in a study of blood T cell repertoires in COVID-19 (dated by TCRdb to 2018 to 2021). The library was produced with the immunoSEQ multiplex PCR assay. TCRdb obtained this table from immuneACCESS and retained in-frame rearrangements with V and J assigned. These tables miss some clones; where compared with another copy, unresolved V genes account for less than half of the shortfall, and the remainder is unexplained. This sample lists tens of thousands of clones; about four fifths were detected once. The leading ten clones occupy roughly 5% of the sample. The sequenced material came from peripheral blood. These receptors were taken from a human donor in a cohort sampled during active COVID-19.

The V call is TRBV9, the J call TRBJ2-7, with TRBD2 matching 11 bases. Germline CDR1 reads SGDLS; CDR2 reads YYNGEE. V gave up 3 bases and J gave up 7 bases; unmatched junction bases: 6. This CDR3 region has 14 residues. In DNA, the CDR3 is TGTGCCAGCAGCGAGGGACTAGCGGTGTCAGAGCAGTACTTC. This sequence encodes CASSEGLAVSEQYF.

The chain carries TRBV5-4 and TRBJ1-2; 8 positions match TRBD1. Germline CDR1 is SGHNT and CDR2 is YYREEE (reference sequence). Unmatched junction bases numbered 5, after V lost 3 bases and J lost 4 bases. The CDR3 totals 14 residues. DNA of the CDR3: TGTGCCAGCAGCTCCTCGACAGGGGCCTATGGCTACACCTTC. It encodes CASSSSTGAYGYTF.

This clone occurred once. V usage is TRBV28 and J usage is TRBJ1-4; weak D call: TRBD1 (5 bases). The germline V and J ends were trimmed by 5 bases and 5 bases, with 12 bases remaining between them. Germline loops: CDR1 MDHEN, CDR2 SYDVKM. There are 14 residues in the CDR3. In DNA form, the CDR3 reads TGTGCCAGCAGTAAACAGGTTACCAATGAAAAACTGTTTTTT. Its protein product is CASSKQVTNEKLFF.

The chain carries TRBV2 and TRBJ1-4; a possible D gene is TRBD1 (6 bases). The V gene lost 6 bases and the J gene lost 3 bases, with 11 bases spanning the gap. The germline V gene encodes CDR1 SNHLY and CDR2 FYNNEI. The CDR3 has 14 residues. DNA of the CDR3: TGTGCCAGCAGCACAGGGTGGGCTAATGAAAAACTGTTTTTT. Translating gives CASSTGWANEKLFF.

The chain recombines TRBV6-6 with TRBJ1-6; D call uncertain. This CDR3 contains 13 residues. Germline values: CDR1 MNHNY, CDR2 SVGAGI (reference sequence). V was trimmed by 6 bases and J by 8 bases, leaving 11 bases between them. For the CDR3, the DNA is TGTGCCAGCAGGCGAGGGCCCGATTCACCCCTCCACTTT. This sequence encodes CASRRGPDSPLHF.

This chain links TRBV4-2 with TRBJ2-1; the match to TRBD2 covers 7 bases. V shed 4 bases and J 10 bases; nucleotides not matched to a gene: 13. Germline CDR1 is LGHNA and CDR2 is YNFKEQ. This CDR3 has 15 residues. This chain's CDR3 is CASSPPGLLSREQFF. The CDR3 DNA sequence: TGTGCCAGCAGCCCACCGGGACTACTCTCCAGGGAGCAGTTCTTC.

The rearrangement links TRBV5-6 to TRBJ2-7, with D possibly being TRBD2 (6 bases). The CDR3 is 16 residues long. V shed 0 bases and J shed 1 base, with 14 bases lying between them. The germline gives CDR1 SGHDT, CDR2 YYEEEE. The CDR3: CASSLDRGFASYEQYF. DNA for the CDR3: TGTGCCAGCAGCTTGGATCGGGGGTTTGCTTCCTACGAGCAGTACTTC.

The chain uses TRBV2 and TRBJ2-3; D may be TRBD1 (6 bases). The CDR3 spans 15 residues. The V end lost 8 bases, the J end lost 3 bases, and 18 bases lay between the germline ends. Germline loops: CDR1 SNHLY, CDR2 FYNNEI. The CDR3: CASSVRGMSTDTQYF. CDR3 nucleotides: TGTGCCAGCTCCGTGAGGGGGATGTCAACAGATACGCAGTATTTT.

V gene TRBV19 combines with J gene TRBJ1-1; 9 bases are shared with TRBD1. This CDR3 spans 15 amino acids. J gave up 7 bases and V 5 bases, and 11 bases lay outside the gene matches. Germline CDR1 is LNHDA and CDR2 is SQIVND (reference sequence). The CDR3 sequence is CASSSFSQGASEAFF. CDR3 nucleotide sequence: TGTGCCAGTAGTTCCTTCTCACAGGGGGCGAGTGAAGCTTTCTTT.

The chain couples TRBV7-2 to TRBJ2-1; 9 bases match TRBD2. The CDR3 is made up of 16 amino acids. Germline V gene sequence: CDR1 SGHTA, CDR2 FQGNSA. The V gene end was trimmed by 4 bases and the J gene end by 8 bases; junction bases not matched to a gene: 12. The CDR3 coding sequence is TGTGCCAGCAGCTCCTACGGCGGGGGGGGTATTTATGAGCAGTTCTTC. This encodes CASSSYGGGGIYEQFF.

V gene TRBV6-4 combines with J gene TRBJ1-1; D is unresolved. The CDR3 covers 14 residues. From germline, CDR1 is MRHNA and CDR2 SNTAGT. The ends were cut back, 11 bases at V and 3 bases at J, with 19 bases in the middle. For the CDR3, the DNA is TGTGCCCGCCCCGGGAAAGGAAGGGACACTGAAGCTTTCTTT. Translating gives CARPGKGRDTEAFF.

The CDR3 protein is CASHTTGNYGYTF. CDR3 nucleotides: TGTGCCAGCCACACGACAGGGAACTATGGCTACACCTTC. V is TRBV19 and J is TRBJ1-2, with TRBD1 matching 7 bases. Germline V lookup: CDR1 LNHDA, CDR2 SQIVND (reference sequence). There are 13 residues in the CDR3. Germline trimming cut 9 bases from V and 2 bases from J; bases unmatched to any gene: 6.

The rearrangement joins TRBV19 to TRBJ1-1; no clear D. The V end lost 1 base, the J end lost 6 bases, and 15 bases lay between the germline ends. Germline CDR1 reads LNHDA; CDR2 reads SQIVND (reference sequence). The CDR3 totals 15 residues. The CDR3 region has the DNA TGTGCCAGTAGTATAGCCCGACAAGGATTCGCTGAAGCTTTCTTT. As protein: CASSIARQGFAEAFF.

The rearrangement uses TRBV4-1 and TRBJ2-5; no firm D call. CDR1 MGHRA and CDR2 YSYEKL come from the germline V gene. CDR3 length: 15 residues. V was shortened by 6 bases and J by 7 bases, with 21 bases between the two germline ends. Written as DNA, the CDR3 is TGCGCCAGCAGTCTCATACCCGACTCCGGTTCGACCCAGTACTTC. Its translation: CASSLIPDSGSTQYF.

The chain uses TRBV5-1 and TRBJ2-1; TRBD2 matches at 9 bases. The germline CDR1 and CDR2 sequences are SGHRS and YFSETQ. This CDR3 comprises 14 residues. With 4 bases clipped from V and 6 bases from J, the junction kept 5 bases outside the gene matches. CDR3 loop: CASSEGGGVNEQFF. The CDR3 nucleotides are TGCGCCAGCAGCGAGGGCGGGGGGGTCAATGAGCAGTTCTTC.

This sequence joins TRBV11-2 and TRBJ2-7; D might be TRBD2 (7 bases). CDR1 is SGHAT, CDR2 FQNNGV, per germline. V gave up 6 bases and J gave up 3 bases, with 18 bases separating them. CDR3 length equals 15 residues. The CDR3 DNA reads TGTGCCAGCAGGCTCGCGGGGGCCTCCTTCTACGAGCAGTACTTC. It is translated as CASRLAGASFYEQYF.